A single sample is the source of the 12 T cell receptor beta chains below, sequenced in a study of CXCR3-negative and CXCR3-positive naive CD8 T cells. No antigens are known for them. Study conclusions and caveats: Comparison of naive cells showed more hydrophobic TRB CDR3s in CXCR3-positive than in CXCR3-negative naive cells.

The libraries of TRB cDNA were constructed through 5' RACE using UMI labels. TCRdb reprocessed the 5' RACE reads, keeping one entry per CDR3 protein, no DNA. The table for this sample gives 2,500 to 4,000 distinct CDR3 sequences. The sequencing sample was made of naive CXCR3+ CD8+ T cells from blood. Described subset: CD45RO-CCR7+CD27+CD95- naive CD8+ T cells expressing CXCR3 (TNR3+). These TCRs come from a human donor in good health. Some clones in this sample may be carry-over from other donors' samples.

This clonotype counts as medium-sized (0.01 to 0.1%) by frequency. This chain joins TRBV29-1 and TRBJ1-1; TCRdb's D call of TRBD1 is untestable without DNA. Germline assignment: CDR1 SQVTM and CDR2 ANQGSEA. This CDR3 is built from 12 residues. This chain's CDR3 is CSVGQGLTEAFF.

The chain carries TRBV29-1 and TRBJ2-2. The CDR3 has 12 amino acids. Germline lookup yields CDR1 SQVTM and CDR2 ANQGSEA. The CDR3 reads CSVVVDTGELFF.

This clonotype is labeled medium-sized based on frequency. The chain combines TRBV14 with TRBJ2-3. This CDR3 is built from 15 residues. CDR1 and CDR2 from the germline V gene are SGHDN and FVKESK. CDR3 loop: CASSQVGTSTDTQYF. Variable domain in full (rest from reference TRBV14 and TRBJ2-3): EAGVTQFPSHSVIEKGQTVTLRCDPISGHDNLYWYRRVMGKEIKFLLHFVKESKQDESGMPNNRFLAERTGGTYSTLKVQPAELEDSGVYFCASSQVGTSTDTQYFGPGTRLTVL.

The V and J genes are TRBV6-5 and TRBJ1-1. The CDR3 runs 16 residues. The germline gives CDR1 MNHEY, CDR2 SVGAGI. This CDR3 is CASSYTPKYMNTEAFF.

The chain combines TRBV29-1 with TRBJ1-1; TCRdb lists TRBD1, though no DNA is available to test this call. The CDR3 consists of 12 residues. Germline V gene sequence: CDR1 SQVTM, CDR2 ANQGSEA. The CDR3 here is CSVSGENTEAFF.

This clonotype is called medium-sized (0.01 to 0.1%) based on its frequency. The V gene is TRBV4-1, the J gene TRBJ2-3. Germline V gene lookup returns CDR1 MGHRA and CDR2 YSYEKL. This CDR3 has 15 amino acids. This CDR3 is CASSQEPQYTDTQYF.

Its frequency marks this clonotype as medium-sized. V usage is TRBV27 and J usage is TRBJ1-2; TCRdb selects TRBD1, and the lack of DNA leaves this call unchecked. The germline gives CDR1 MNHEY, CDR2 SMNVEV (reference sequence). CDR3 size: 12 residues. CDR3 region: CASSMDSYGYTF.

The chain joins TRBV4-1 to TRBJ2-1; TCRdb selects TRBD1, and the lack of DNA leaves this call unchecked. CDR1 and CDR2 from the germline V gene are MGHRA and YSYEKL. The CDR3 length is 14 residues. The CDR3 region is CASSQGSGAVEQFF.

According to its frequency, this clonotype is medium-sized. The chain employs TRBV29-1 and TRBJ2-7. The CDR3 has 11 amino acids. Germline V gene sequence: CDR1 SQVTM, CDR2 ANQGSEA. CDR3 loop: CSVEGPYEQYF.

This clonotype ranks as medium-sized in terms of frequency. This sequence joins TRBV6-2 or TRBV6-3 and TRBJ2-5; TCRdb lists TRBD1, though no DNA is available to test this call. Germline V gene sequence: CDR1 MNHEY, CDR2 SVGEGT. This CDR3 contains 15 residues. The CDR3 is CASSYRTGGQETQYF.

This clonotype counts as medium-sized by frequency. V and J are TRBV20-1 and TRBJ2-1; the TCRdb call, TRBD2, lacks DNA for checking. CDR3 size: 14 residues. Germline CDR1 and CDR2: DFQATT and SNEGSKA (reference sequence). This CDR3 reads CSASQRGAYNEQFF.

Frequency places this clonotype as medium-sized. V usage is TRBV29-1 and J usage is TRBJ2-7; TCRdb selects TRBD1, and the lack of DNA leaves this call unchecked. The CDR3 length is 11 residues. Germline V gene lookup returns CDR1 SQVTM and CDR2 ANQGSEA. The CDR3 protein is CSVGDPGEQYF.